This TCR beta chain comes out of a study of kidney transplant recipient with SARS-CoV-2 infection. TCRdb re-called the reads with MiXCR, one entry per CDR3 protein. The sample comprises fewer than 250,000 distinct CDR3 sequences, about 30% of which are singletons, and roughly 7% rests with the top ten. This clonotype showed up many times. CDR1 MNHNY and CDR2 SVGAGI come from the germline V gene (reference sequence). CDR3 length equals 15 residues. Trimming at V came to 6 bases and at J to 3 bases, leaving 6 bases not matched to a gene. Sample: a blood sample, taken at baseline and on roughly day 120 from a kidney transplant recipient. The TCR comes from a young adult male patient who had COVID-19 and was a kidney transplant recipient. A share of the T cells may be of graft donor origin. V gene TRBV6-6 combines with J gene TRBJ1-5; 9 bases are a match to TRBD1. The CDR3 spells CASRPGTGNNQPQHF. Here the CDR3 DNA reads TGTGCCAGCAGACCTGGGACAGGGAACAATCAGCCCCAGCATTTT.